This T cell receptor (beta chain) stems from a study of a mutant IDH1 vaccine in newly diagnosed glioma. Turning to the study itself: Treatment recipients were about 62% male and around 40% female, and their mean age was 40.4 years. Study findings and constraints: With respect to changes in top peripheral T cell clonotypes, pseudoprogression seemed unrelated.

Indicated time point: week 11, during vaccination. Every single dose of the vaccine, 300 ug of mutant IDH1 20-mer peptide, came with topical imiquimod. J gave up 3 bases and V 7 bases, and 11 bases lay outside the gene matches. The CDR3 runs to 15 residues. Germline assignment: CDR1 MGHRA and CDR2 YSYEKL. As concerns this clone: Its antigen is currently unknown.

Profiling relied on immunoSEQ multiplex PCR, and the TCRdb table lists in-frame clones only, not all of them. The table has about 120,000 clones, approximately 87% seen once. This receptor was identified in a woman aged 45-60 years with glioma. The material sequenced was PBMCs, taken from a glioma patient whose treatment included an IDH1 peptide vaccine. The chain carries TRBV4-1 and TRBJ2-7; 8 nucleotides match TRBD2. The CDR3 here is CASTQAVAGIYEQYF. CDR3 nucleotide sequence: TGCGCCAGCACCCAGGCGGTAGCGGGAATCTACGAGCAGTACTTC.